This T cell receptor (beta chain) came from a study of blood T cell repertoires in COVID-19. Looking at the study overall: T cells, B-cell-depleted T cells, or PBMCs supplied cDNA or gDNA.

The assay was immunoSEQ multiplex PCR, and TCRdb's table has in-frame clones only and misses some. The repertoire consists of about 220,000 clones, with 85% occurring once and the leading ten covering about 2.4%. V gave up 7 bases and J gave up 3 bases; unmatched junction bases: 9. The V gene's germline CDR1 is GTSNPN and CDR2 SVGIG (reference sequence). CDR3 size: 14 residues. Sequences were obtained from peripheral blood. The sequence came from a woman in her 70s with COVID-19, enrolled during active disease. The V call is TRBV30, the J call TRBJ1-5; 7 bases are a match to TRBD1. CDR3 amino acids: CAFGQAPDNQPQHF. CDR3 nucleotides: TGTGCCTTCGGACAGGCCCCCGACAATCAGCCCCAGCATTTT.